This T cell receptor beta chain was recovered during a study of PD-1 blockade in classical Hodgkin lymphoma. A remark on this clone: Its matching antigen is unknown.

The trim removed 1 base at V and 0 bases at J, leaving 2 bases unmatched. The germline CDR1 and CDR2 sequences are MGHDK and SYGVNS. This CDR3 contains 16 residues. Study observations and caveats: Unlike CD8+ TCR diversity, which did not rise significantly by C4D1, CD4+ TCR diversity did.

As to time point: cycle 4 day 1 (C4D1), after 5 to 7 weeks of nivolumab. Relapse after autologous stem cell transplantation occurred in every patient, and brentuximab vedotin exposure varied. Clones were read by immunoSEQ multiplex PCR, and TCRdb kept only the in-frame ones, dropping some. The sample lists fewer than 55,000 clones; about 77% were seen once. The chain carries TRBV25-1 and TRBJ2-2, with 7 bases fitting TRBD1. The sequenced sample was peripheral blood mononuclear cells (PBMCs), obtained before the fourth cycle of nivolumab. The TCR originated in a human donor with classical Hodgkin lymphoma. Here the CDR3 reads CASSEWDSANTGELFF. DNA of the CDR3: TGTGCCAGCAGTGAATGGGACAGCGCGAACACCGGGGAGCTGTTTTTT.